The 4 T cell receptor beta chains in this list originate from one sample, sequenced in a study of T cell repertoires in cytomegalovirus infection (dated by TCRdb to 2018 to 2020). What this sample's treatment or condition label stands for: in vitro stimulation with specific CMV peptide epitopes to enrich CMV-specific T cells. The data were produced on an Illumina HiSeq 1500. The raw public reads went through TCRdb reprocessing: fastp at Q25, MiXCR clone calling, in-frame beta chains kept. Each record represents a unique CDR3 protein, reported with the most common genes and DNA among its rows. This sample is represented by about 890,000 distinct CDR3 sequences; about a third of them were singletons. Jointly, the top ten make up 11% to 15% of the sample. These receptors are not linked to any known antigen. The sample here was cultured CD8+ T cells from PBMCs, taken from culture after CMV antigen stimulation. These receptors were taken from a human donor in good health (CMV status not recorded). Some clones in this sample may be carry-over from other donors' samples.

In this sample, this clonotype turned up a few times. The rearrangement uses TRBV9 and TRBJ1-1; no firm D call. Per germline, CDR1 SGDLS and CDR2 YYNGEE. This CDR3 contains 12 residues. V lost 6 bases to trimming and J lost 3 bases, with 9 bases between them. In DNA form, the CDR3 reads TGTGCCAGCACCAGTGGGGACACTGAAGCTTTCTTT. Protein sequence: CASTSGDTEAFF.

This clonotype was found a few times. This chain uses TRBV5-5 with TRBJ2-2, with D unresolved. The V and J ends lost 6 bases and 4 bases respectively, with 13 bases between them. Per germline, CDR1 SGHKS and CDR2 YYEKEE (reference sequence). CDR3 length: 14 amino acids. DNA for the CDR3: TGTGCCAGCACCCCTTTTTCGGCCACCGGGGAGCTGTTTTTT. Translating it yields CASTPFSATGELFF.

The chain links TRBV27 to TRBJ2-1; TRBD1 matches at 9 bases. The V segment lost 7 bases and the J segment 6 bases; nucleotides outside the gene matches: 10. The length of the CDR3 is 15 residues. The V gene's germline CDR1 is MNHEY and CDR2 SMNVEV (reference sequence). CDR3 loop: CASTPRGQGSNEQFF. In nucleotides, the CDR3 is TGTGCCAGCACCCCGCGGGGACAGGGTTCCAATGAGCAGTTCTTC.

CDR3 loop: CAISEGPGSSGNTIYF. The CDR3 DNA sequence: TGTGCCATCAGTGAGGGACCGGGAAGCTCTGGAAACACCATATATTTT. This chain joins TRBV10-3 and TRBJ1-3; D uncertain. Germline CDR1 is ENHRY and CDR2 is SYGVKD. V was pared by 2 bases and J by 0 bases, with 11 bases between. CDR3 length equals 16 residues.